Following are 7 T cell receptor beta chains from one sample sequenced in a study of T cell clones after liver transplantation (dated by TCRdb to 2018 to 2020). Libraries were constructed by the immunoSEQ multiplex PCR assay. TCRdb holds this immuneACCESS table with in-frame rearrangements only. Some clones are missing; in checked studies, unresolved V genes explain under half, and the rest has no known cause. This sample comprises tens of thousands of clones, 70% to 90% of them detected only once. The leading ten clones occupy roughly an eighth of the sample. The sequencing used CD8+ T cells from blood, collected 12 months after liver transplant. The receptors originated from a human patient who received a liver transplant. In patients who had a transplant, some T cells may come from the graft donor.

The chain recombines TRBV4-3 with TRBJ1-2; 11 nucleotides align to TRBD1. Germline V lookup: CDR1 LGHNA, CDR2 YSLEER. The trim removed 5 bases at V and 8 bases at J, leaving 13 bases unmatched. The CDR3 is 16 amino acids. The chain's CDR3 is CASSFTDRGHLDGYTF. CDR3 bases: TGCGCCAGCAGCTTTACGGACAGGGGGCATCTCGACGGCTACACCTTC.

The CDR3 DNA follows: TGTGCCAGCAGTTACTCACGGGGAGGGAACGGGGAGCTGTTTTTT. Translating it yields CASSYSRGGNGELFF. The chain is built from TRBV6-5 and TRBJ2-2; 7 nucleotides align to TRBD2. The CDR3 length is 15 residues. The trim removed 0 bases at V and 7 bases at J, leaving 5 bases unmatched. CDR1 is MNHEY and CDR2 is SVGAGI in the germline V gene.

The gene calls are TRBV27 and TRBJ1-5, with D unclear. Trimming left V 4 bases short and J 1 base short, with 8 bases between. The CDR3 contains 14 residues. CDR1 and CDR2 (germline): MNHEY, SMNVEV (reference sequence). DNA for the CDR3: TGTGCCAGCAGTTACACCGGGAGCAATCAGCCCCAGCATTTT. It specifies CASSYTGSNQPQHF.

The chain is built from TRBV5-1 and TRBJ2-7, with unresolved D. CDR1 and CDR2 (germline): SGHRS, YFSETQ. The CDR3 extends over 14 amino acids. Trimming stripped 7 bases from V and 2 bases from J, with 16 bases between. This chain's CDR3 is CASFDIGTTYEQYF. The CDR3 nucleotides are TGCGCCAGCTTCGATATCGGTACCACCTACGAGCAGTACTTC.

The chain employs TRBV7-9 and TRBJ2-7; D is perhaps TRBD2 (5 bases). Germline CDR1 is SEHNR and CDR2 is FQNEAQ (reference sequence). The CDR3 sequence is 14 residues long. Trimming cost V 5 bases and J 0 bases, with 11 bases left between them. Here the CDR3 DNA reads TGTGCCAGCAGCCCCCCTAGCAGCTCCTACGAGCAGTACTTC. This translates into CASSPPSSSYEQYF.

The CDR3 spells CASSPLRDYNEQFF. The CDR3 nucleotides are TGTGCCAGCAGCCCCCTCCGTGATTACAATGAGCAGTTCTTC. This sequence joins TRBV14 and TRBJ2-1; D is unclear. The CDR3 totals 14 residues. Per the germline V gene, CDR1 is SGHDN and CDR2 is FVKESK. V dropped 4 bases and J dropped 4 bases, with 11 bases sitting between them.

This clone was detected only once. This rearrangement joins TRBV4-1 to TRBJ1-5; D gene uncertain. Germline CDR1 MGHRA, CDR2 YSYEKL. V lost 4 bases and J lost 6, with 19 bases in between. The CDR3 loop spans 16 amino acids. CDR3 sequence (DNA): TGCGCCAGCAGCCCCCAACCGGGAGCCGGCACTCAGCCCCAGCATTTT. Translated, it gives CASSPQPGAGTQPQHF.